Below are 2 T cell receptor beta chains sequenced from a single sample in a study of blood T cell repertoires in COVID-19. Sequenced by immunoSEQ multiplex PCR; TCRdb stores in-frame clones only, minus some. The table lists some 150,000 clones, 81% of them singletons. The sample was peripheral blood. These receptors originate from a woman aged 55 to 70 with active or convalescent COVID-19.

The CDR3 sequence is CASSRRGDNSPLHF. CDR3 DNA: TGTGCCAGCAGCCGCAGGGGAGACAATTCACCCCTCCACTTT. The chain combines TRBV6-5 with TRBJ1-6; a possible D gene is TRBD1 (6 bases). The ends were cut back, 6 bases at V and 7 bases at J, with 13 bases in the middle. Germline-derived CDR1 and CDR2 are MNHEY and SVGAGI. The CDR3 runs 14 residues.

This chain links TRBV4-1 with TRBJ2-5, with D perhaps matching TRBD2 (7 bases). The CDR3 extends over 16 amino acids. With 0 bases removed from V and 7 bases from J, the gap between germline ends came to 18 bases. Germline values: CDR1 MGHRA, CDR2 YSYEKL. The CDR3 DNA sequence: TGCGCCAGCAGCCAAGACCCTTCGGGGGGCCTTGGGACCCAGTACTTC. It encodes CASSQDPSGGLGTQYF.